Listed below are T cell receptor beta chains from one sample, sequenced in a study of cytomegalovirus exposure and HLA in healthy donors. Data came from immunoSEQ multiplex PCR; TCRdb stores just in-frame clones and leaves some out. The sample includes approximately 210,000 clones, around 88% of them seen just once. Sequencing was performed on PBMCs. The receptors were sampled from a woman in her late teens or twenties in good health and CMV-seronegative. The CDR3 runs from the conserved cysteine through the conserved F or W. Fields, in order: clone size, V gene, J gene, D gene, CDR3 DNA, CDR3 protein. A D gene is named only where the DNA matches it firmly. Size values are once, few and many counts, or a class for expanded clones, and some rows have none.

-,TRBV29-1,TRBJ1-2,-,TGCAGCGTTGAATCGGCAGGGCACCCTGGGTATGGCTACACCTTC,CSVESAGHPGYGYTF
-,TRBV19,TRBJ1-1,TRBD1,TGTGCCAGTAGTACCTCTAGGACAGGGAAGAACACTGAAGCTTTCTTT,CASSTSRTGKNTEAFF
-,TRBV7-8,TRBJ1-6,TRBD1,TGTGCCAGCAGCTTAGAGACAGGGTATAATTCACCCCTCCACTTT,CASSLETGYNSPLHF
once,TRBV19,TRBJ1-6,TRBD1,TGTGCCAGTAGTACTCCGACAGGGGTAAGGAATTCACCCCTCCACTTT,CASSTPTGVRNSPLHF
-,TRBV28,TRBJ2-7,-,TGTGCCAGCAGTTTACGGGGGATCGGCAACGAGCAGTACTTC,CASSLRGIGNEQYF
once,TRBV6-5,TRBJ2-3,TRBD2,TGTGCCAGCAGTTACTCGGCTAGCGGGAGCACAGATACGCAGTATTTT,CASSYSASGSTDTQYF
-,TRBV25-1,TRBJ1-2,-,TGTGCCAGCAGTGAAAATGCCAGGGATCGTGGCTACACCTTC,CASSENARDRGYTF
-,TRBV5-1,TRBJ1-5,-,TGCGCCAGCAGCACCTGGGCGCTAGACAGGAGCATACTCAATCAGCCCCAGCATTTT,CASSTWALDRSILNQPQHF
-,TRBV6-5,TRBJ2-1,TRBD2,TGTGCCAGCAGTTACGGGACTAGCGGGGACAATGAGCAGTTCTTC,CASSYGTSGDNEQFF
once,TRBV6-5,TRBJ2-1,TRBD2,TGTGCCAGCACCAATGAGCGGGAAGAGCAGTTCTTC,CASTNEREEQFF
-,TRBV15,TRBJ1-1,-,TGTGCCACCAGCAGAGGACACCTTGAAGCTTTCTTT,CATSRGHLEAFF
-,TRBV10-3,TRBJ2-1,TRBD2,TGTGCCACTAGCGGGAGGGGCAACAATGAGCAGTTCTTC,CATSGRGNNEQFF
-,TRBV7-2,TRBJ1-4,TRBD1,TGTGCCAGCAGCCCCCAGACAGGGGCCGGCGAAAAACTGTTTTTT,CASSPQTGAGEKLFF
-,TRBV28,TRBJ2-7,TRBD1,TGTGCCAGCAGTCTCCCGACAGGGTCGGGCTCCTACGAGCAGTACTTC,CASSLPTGSGSYEQYF
-,TRBV4-1,TRBJ1-1,TRBD1,TGCGCCAGCAGCCGGGCGGGACAGACGAACACTGAAGCTTTCTTT,CASSRAGQTNTEAFF
-,TRBV27,TRBJ2-7,-,TGTGCCAGCAGTTCCCCCGGAGTACCCCGGTTCGTGCAGTACTTC,CASSSPGVPRFVQYF
-,TRBV29-1,TRBJ1-1,-,TGCAGCGGCGGTCACGAGAACACTGAAGCTTTCTTT,CSGGHENTEAFF
-,TRBV5-1,TRBJ1-1,TRBD1,TGCGCCAGCAGCTGGGACAGAGTGAACACTGAAGCTTTCTTT,CASSWDRVNTEAFF
-,TRBV30,TRBJ1-6,TRBD1,TGTGCCTGGAGCGGACAGGGGGTTCGATCACCCCTCCACTTT,CAWSGQGVRSPLHF
-,TRBV25-1,TRBJ2-3,-,TGTGCCAGCAGTACGACTAGAATTGGCACAGATACGCAGTATTTT,CASSTTRIGTDTQYF
few,TRBV10-3,TRBJ2-7,-,TGTGCCATCAGTGGCCCGAGGACCTACGAGCAGTACTTC,CAISGPRTYEQYF
-,TRBV14,TRBJ2-7,-,TGTGCCAGCAGCCAAGGGTTCGGCGGAACCTACGAGCAGTACTTC,CASSQGFGGTYEQYF
-,TRBV5-6,TRBJ2-3,TRBD2,TGTGCCAGCAGCTGGGGGAGCGGGAGGGCCCTCTTTTGTTTT,CASSWGSGRALFCF
-,TRBV7-6,TRBJ1-1,TRBD1,TGTGCCAGCAGCCTATCTGTTACAGGGGGGAACACTGAAGCTTTCTTT,CASSLSVTGGNTEAFF
-,TRBV19,TRBJ1-4,TRBD1,TGTGCCAGTAGTGCCGGGACAGGGGGCGCTTCAGGGGAAAAACTGTTTTTT,CASSAGTGGASGEKLFF
-,TRBV5-1,TRBJ2-1,TRBD2,TGCGCCAGCAGCTTGGGGCTAGCGGGGCTAGGATCACGCTACAATGAGCAGTTCTTC,CASSLGLAGLGSRYNEQFF
few,TRBV6-5,TRBJ2-7,-,TGTGCCAGCAGTTCTGGACGCGGGACCGACGAGCAGTACTTC,CASSSGRGTDEQYF
-,TRBV19,TRBJ1-2,TRBD1,TGTGCCAGTAGTATAGACCTAGGACAGGGGGGAGGATTTAACTATGGCTACACCTTC,CASSIDLGQGGGFNYGYTF
-,TRBV15,TRBJ1-6,TRBD1,TGTGCCACCAGCAGAGACCCGGGACAGAAGTCTTCACCCCTCCACTTT,CATSRDPGQKSSPLHF
few,TRBV9,TRBJ1-6,TRBD1,TGTGCCAGCAGCGTAGTCCCGGGACAGGGGGCGCCTGGTTCACCCCTCCACTTT,CASSVVPGQGAPGSPLHF
-,TRBV11-2,TRBJ1-3,-,TGTGCCAGCAGCGGTCCGGTAAGATCTGGAAACACCATATATTTT,CASSGPVRSGNTIYF
-,TRBV25-1,TRBJ2-7,-,TGTGCCAGCAGTGAACTGACAGACGGCTACGAGCAGTACTTC,CASSELTDGYEQYF
-,TRBV5-6,TRBJ2-5,-,TGTGCCAGCAGCTTTGACTCTGGCGGGACCCAAGAGACCCAGTACTTC,CASSFDSGGTQETQYF
once,TRBV19,TRBJ1-5,-,TGTGCCAGTAGTATCATGCAGGGAATAGACAATCAGCCCCAGCATTTT,CASSIMQGIDNQPQHF
-,TRBV5-1,TRBJ2-3,-,TGCGCCAGCAGCTTTGACGAGGAAATCTCAGATACGCAGTATTTT,CASSFDEEISDTQYF
-,TRBV4-2,TRBJ1-2,-,TGTGCCAGCAGCCAAGACGGGGTTGGCTACACCTTC,CASSQDGVGYTF
-,TRBV25-1,TRBJ1-4,-,TGTGCCAGCAGTGAAGAACGGAAACTGTTTTTT,CASSEERKLFF
-,TRBV11-3,TRBJ2-1,-,TGTGCCAGCAGCATTAGCAGAGCATACAATGAGCAGTTCTTC,CASSISRAYNEQFF
-,TRBV15,TRBJ2-7,-,TGTGCCACCAGCAGAGGGGGCGTCCTAGGGTACGAGCAGTACTTC,CATSRGGVLGYEQYF
-,TRBV29-1,TRBJ2-2,TRBD2,TGCAGCGCCATCGGGGGGGCCGGGGAGCTGTTTTTT,CSAIGGAGELFF
-,TRBV30,TRBJ2-1,TRBD2,TGTGCCTGGAGGGGACTAGCGGGGGGTAGGTACAATGAGCAGTTCTTC,CAWRGLAGGRYNEQFF
-,TRBV19,TRBJ1-2,-,TGTGCCAGTAGTATTGACTCGTATGGGCCGTTTACAGGACCTAACTATGGCTACACCTTC,CASSIDSYGPFTGPNYGYTF
-,TRBV10-3,TRBJ2-5,TRBD2,TGTGCCATCAGCGTTAGCGGGGGGGAGACCCAGTACTTC,CAISVSGGETQYF
-,TRBV7-6,TRBJ1-5,-,TGTGCCAGCAGCTTAGCGCTCGCCAGGGGATATAGCAATCAGCCCCAGCATTTT,CASSLALARGYSNQPQHF
-,TRBV7-2,TRBJ2-7,-,TGTGCCAGCAGCTTAGCGATTACAGCCCGAGTTGAGCAGTACTTC,CASSLAITARVEQYF
-,TRBV14,TRBJ2-5,-,TGTGCCAGCAGCCATCCCATTTCCCCTGTTTCTAGGGAGACCCAGTACTTC,CASSHPISPVSRETQYF
-,TRBV18,TRBJ2-5,TRBD1,TGTGCCAGCTCCCAACGACAGGGCAGCCAAGAGACCCAGTACTTC,CASSQRQGSQETQYF
-,TRBV11-3,TRBJ2-1,-,TGTGCCAGCAGCCTAAGATCGCAGGGATCGGATCAGTTCTTC,CASSLRSQGSDQFF
-,TRBV11-1,TRBJ2-7,TRBD1,TGTGCCAGCAGTTCACCGGGACAGGGGGCCTACGAGCAGTACTTC,CASSSPGQGAYEQYF
-,TRBV6-6,TRBJ1-2,-,TGTGCCAGCAGTTACGCGGGGGGCGCTCCGTCGGATGGCTACACCTTC,CASSYAGGAPSDGYTF
-,TRBV11-1,TRBJ1-1,-,TGTGCCAGCAGCTTAAAAGTAGCGGGCACTGAAGCTTTCTTT,CASSLKVAGTEAFF
-,TRBV7-3,TRBJ1-1,TRBD1,TGTGCCAGCAGCGCAACAGGGGACACTGAAGCTTTCTTT,CASSATGDTEAFF
-,TRBV6-5,TRBJ2-7,-,TGTGCCAGCAGCCTCGAGGGAGGCCTGACCTACGAGCAGTACTTC,CASSLEGGLTYEQYF
-,TRBV11-2,TRBJ1-2,-,TGTGCCAGCAGCCCGATCGCGACAGGAAAATCCATCTATGGCTACACCTTC,CASSPIATGKSIYGYTF
once,TRBV5-1,TRBJ2-7,-,TGCGCCAGCAGCTTGGCAGCCGGGGTTATATCCTACGAGCAGTACTTC,CASSLAAGVISYEQYF